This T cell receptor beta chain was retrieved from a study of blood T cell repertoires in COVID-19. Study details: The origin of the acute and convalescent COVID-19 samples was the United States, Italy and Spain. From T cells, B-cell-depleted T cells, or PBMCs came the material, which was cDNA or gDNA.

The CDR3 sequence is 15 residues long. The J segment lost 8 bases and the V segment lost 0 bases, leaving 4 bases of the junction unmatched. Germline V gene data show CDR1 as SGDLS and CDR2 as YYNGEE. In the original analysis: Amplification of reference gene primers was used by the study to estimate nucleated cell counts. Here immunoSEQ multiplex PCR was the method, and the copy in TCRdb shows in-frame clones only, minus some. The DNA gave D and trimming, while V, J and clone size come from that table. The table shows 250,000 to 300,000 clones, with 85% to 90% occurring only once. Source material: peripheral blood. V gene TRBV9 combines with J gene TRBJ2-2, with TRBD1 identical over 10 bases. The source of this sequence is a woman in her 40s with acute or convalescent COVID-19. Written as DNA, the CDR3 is TGTGCCAGCAGCGTAGAGGACAGGGGGAAGGGGGAGCTGTTTTTT. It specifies CASSVEDRGKGELFF.